The rows below give T cell receptor beta chains drawn from one sample of a study of cytomegalovirus exposure and HLA in healthy donors. Data came from immunoSEQ multiplex PCR; TCRdb stores just in-frame clones and leaves some out. The sample data list some 47,000 clones. The sequencing input was PBMCs. Receptors were obtained from a woman aged 40 to 50 in good health and CMV-seronegative. The CDR3 runs from the conserved cysteine through the conserved F or W. A D gene is named only where the DNA matches it firmly. Clone size is shown for a subset of rows, as once, few, many or a class of expanded clone.

CASSFIAAAYEQYF	TGTGCCAGCAGCTTTATAGCGGCCGCCTACGAGCAGTACTTC	-	-	TRBJ2-7	TRBV7-9
CASSPGRGSQPQHF	TGTGCCAGTAGTCCCGGCAGGGGCAGTCAGCCCCAGCATTTT	-	-	TRBJ1-5	TRBV19
CASSTSGATNYGYTF	TGTGCCAGCAGTACGAGCGGGGCCACTAACTATGGCTACACCTTC	-	-	TRBJ1-2	TRBV6-6
CASTLDRMNTEAFF	TGTGCCAGCACTCTGGACAGGATGAACACTGAAGCTTTCTTT	TRBD1	-	TRBJ1-1	TRBV6-5
CASSSDPLGDANTQYF	TGCGCCAGCAGCTCAGATCCACTAGGAGACGCGAATACGCAGTATTTT	-	-	TRBJ2-3	TRBV5-1
CASSEGAVSEKLFF	TGTGCCAGCAGTGAGGGGGCAGTTTCCGAAAAACTGTTTTTT	-	-	TRBJ1-4	TRBV2
CSAWTGDGYTF	TGCAGTGCTTGGACAGGGGATGGCTACACCTTC	TRBD1	-	TRBJ1-2	TRBV20-1
CASSFHQGEGYTF	TGTGCCAGCAGTTTTCACCAGGGTGAAGGCTACACCTTC	-	-	TRBJ1-2	TRBV27
CASSLSGGSGANVLTF	TGCGCCAGCAGCCTATCCGGGGGCTCTGGGGCCAACGTCCTGACTTTC	-	-	TRBJ2-6	TRBV5-1
CASSRRRSENTIYF	TGTGCCAGCAGCCGGAGGAGGTCGGAAAACACCATATATTTT	-	-	TRBJ1-3	TRBV7-8
CASSTGTGLGEQYF	TGTGCCAGCAGTACCGGGACAGGCCTCGGTGAGCAGTACTTC	TRBD1	-	TRBJ2-7	TRBV28
CASSQASGTGVFETQYF	TGCGCCAGCAGCCAAGCTTCCGGGACAGGGGTATTCGAGACCCAGTACTTC	TRBD1	-	TRBJ2-5	TRBV4-3
CSVGGSGSTDTQYF	TGCAGCGTCGGAGGTAGCGGGAGCACAGATACGCAGTATTTT	TRBD2	-	TRBJ2-3	TRBV29-1
CASSGGTSGHYNEQFF	TGTGCCAGCAGCGGCGGGACTAGCGGACATTACAATGAGCAGTTCTTC	TRBD2	-	TRBJ2-1	TRBV9
CASSLSGGDEQYF	TGTGCCAGCAGCTTAAGTGGAGGGGACGAGCAGTACTTC	-	-	TRBJ2-7	TRBV7-9
CASRPPGVNTEAFF	TGTGCCAGCAGGCCCCCGGGGGTGAACACTGAAGCTTTCTTT	-	-	TRBJ1-1	TRBV6-5
CASSVALGRGADGYTF	TGTGCCAGCAGCGTAGCTCTGGGCAGGGGAGCGGATGGCTACACCTTC	-	-	TRBJ1-2	TRBV9
CASSKIPGNYGYTF	TGTGCCAGTAGTAAGATCCCAGGGAACTATGGCTACACCTTC	-	-	TRBJ1-2	TRBV19
CASRLLGQNYGYTF	TGTGCCAGCAGATTACTAGGGCAGAACTATGGCTACACCTTC	-	-	TRBJ1-2	TRBV6-5
CAISPFGGQSLLGNTIYF	TGTGCCATCAGTCCTTTCGGGGGGCAGTCATTACTTGGAAACACCATATATTTT	-	-	TRBJ1-3	TRBV10-3
CASSLADRGNTGELFF	TGTGCCAGCAGCTTGGCCGACAGGGGAAACACCGGGGAGCTGTTTTTT	TRBD1	-	TRBJ2-2	TRBV5-4
CASSLTGGPYNEQFF	TGTGCCAGCAGCTTGACAGGGGGCCCCTACAATGAGCAGTTCTTC	TRBD1	-	TRBJ2-1	TRBV7-2
CASNPVAGGQETQYF	TGTGCCAGTAACCCCGTGGCGGGGGGCCAAGAGACCCAGTACTTC	TRBD2	-	TRBJ2-5	TRBV19
CASSLALTRGYNEQFF	TGTGCCAGCAGCTTAGCGCTAACGCGGGGTTACAATGAGCAGTTCTTC	-	medium-sized	TRBJ2-1	TRBV7-9
CASSSQVGTEAFF	TGTGCCAGCAGCTCACAGGTGGGCACTGAAGCTTTCTTT	-	-	TRBJ1-1	TRBV7-3
CASSLGGTGGQENQYF	TGCGCCAGCAGCTTGGGTGGGACAGGGGGCCAAGAGAACCAGTACTTC	TRBD1	-	TRBJ2-5	TRBV5-1
CASSIPARPGLAKNIQYF	TGTGCCAGTAGTATTCCCGCCAGGCCCGGTTTAGCCAAAAACATTCAGTACTTC	-	-	TRBJ2-4	TRBV19
CAISVEFGELFF	TGTGCCATCAGTGTGGAGTTCGGGGAGCTGTTTTTT	-	-	TRBJ2-2	TRBV10-3
CATSRDRGHEQYF	TGTGCCACAAGCCGGGACAGGGGCCACGAGCAGTACTTC	TRBD1	-	TRBJ2-7	TRBV6-5
CASSRLPGGGPSSQYF	TGTGCCAGCAGCCGTTTACCCGGGGGAGGCCCAAGCTCCCAGTACTTC	-	-	TRBJ2-5	TRBV5-6
CASSPTNGQPQHF	TGTGCCAGCAGCCCGACGAACGGGCAGCCCCAGCATTTT	-	-	TRBJ1-5	TRBV9
CASTPTSGEYEQYF	TGTGCCAGTACCCCGACTAGCGGGGAATACGAGCAGTACTTC	TRBD2	-	TRBJ2-7	TRBV19
CASSFQGFDTEAFF	TGTGCCAGCAGCTTCCAGGGGTTCGACACTGAAGCTTTCTTT	-	-	TRBJ1-1	TRBV7-8
CASSATTTSDNEQFF	TGTGCCAGCAGCGCCACCACCACTAGTGACAATGAGCAGTTCTTC	-	-	TRBJ2-1	TRBV9
CASSPQTPYEQYF	TGTGCCAGCAGTCCTCAGACACCATACGAGCAGTACTTC	-	-	TRBJ2-7	TRBV27
CASSATGTTDTQYF	TGTGCCAGCAGCGCGACAGGGACCACAGATACGCAGTATTTT	TRBD1	-	TRBJ2-3	TRBV9
CASRADGNTIYF	TGTGCCAGCAGAGCGGATGGAAACACCATATATTTT	-	-	TRBJ1-3	TRBV9
CASSIAGAGVNYGYTF	TGTGCCAGTAGTATCGCGGGGGCAGGGGTGAACTATGGCTACACCTTC	-	-	TRBJ1-2	TRBV19
CASSVGTTGIAFF	TGTGCCAGCAGCGTAGGGACGACAGGGATAGCTTTCTTT	TRBD1	-	TRBJ1-1	TRBV9
CASTQEGYSPLHF	TGTGCCAGCACCCAAGAGGGCTATTCACCCCTCCACTTT	-	medium-sized	TRBJ1-6	TRBV6-6
CASSSTGTGRIYEQYF	TGTGCCAGCAGCTCAACCGGGACAGGCCGAATCTACGAGCAGTACTTC	TRBD1	-	TRBJ2-7	TRBV28
CAVHDGRGDTQYF	TGTGCCGTTCACGACGGTAGGGGTGATACGCAGTATTTT	-	-	TRBJ2-3	TRBV2
CASSLFESLNYGYTF	TGTGCCAGCAGCTTGTTCGAAAGCCTTAACTATGGCTACACCTTC	-	-	TRBJ1-2	TRBV5-6
CSVNGGTEAFF	TGCAGCGTCAACGGGGGGACTGAAGCTTTCTTT	-	-	TRBJ1-1	TRBV29-1
CASSLQKGTKETQYF	TGTGCCAGCAGCTTACAAAAGGGGACTAAAGAGACCCAGTACTTC	TRBD2	-	TRBJ2-5	TRBV6-5
CASSLGAGGPDTQYF	TGTGCCAGCAGCCTAGGGGCGGGGGGGCCAGATACGCAGTATTTT	TRBD2	-	TRBJ2-3	TRBV5-6
CASRVVRGVYEQYF	TGTGCCAGCAGGGTAGTTCGGGGGGTGTACGAGCAGTACTTC	TRBD2	-	TRBJ2-7	TRBV6-4
CASSPGQGREQYF	TGTGCCAGCTCACCGGGACAGGGTCGCGAGCAGTACTTC	TRBD1	-	TRBJ2-7	TRBV18
CSVGFGWRTGVETQYF	TGCAGCGTTGGATTTGGTTGGAGAACAGGGGTAGAGACCCAGTACTTC	TRBD1	-	TRBJ2-5	TRBV29-1
CASSAGLAGRDTQYF	TGTGCCAGCAGCGCGGGACTAGCGGGGAGAGATACGCAGTATTTT	TRBD2	-	TRBJ2-3	TRBV7-9
CASSLEGSGGEAFF	TGCGCCAGCAGCTTGGAGGGGTCAGGGGGTGAAGCTTTCTTT	TRBD1	-	TRBJ1-1	TRBV5-1
CASSLSQGDEQFF	TGTGCCAGCTCACTCTCACAGGGGGATGAGCAGTTCTTC	TRBD1	-	TRBJ2-1	TRBV18